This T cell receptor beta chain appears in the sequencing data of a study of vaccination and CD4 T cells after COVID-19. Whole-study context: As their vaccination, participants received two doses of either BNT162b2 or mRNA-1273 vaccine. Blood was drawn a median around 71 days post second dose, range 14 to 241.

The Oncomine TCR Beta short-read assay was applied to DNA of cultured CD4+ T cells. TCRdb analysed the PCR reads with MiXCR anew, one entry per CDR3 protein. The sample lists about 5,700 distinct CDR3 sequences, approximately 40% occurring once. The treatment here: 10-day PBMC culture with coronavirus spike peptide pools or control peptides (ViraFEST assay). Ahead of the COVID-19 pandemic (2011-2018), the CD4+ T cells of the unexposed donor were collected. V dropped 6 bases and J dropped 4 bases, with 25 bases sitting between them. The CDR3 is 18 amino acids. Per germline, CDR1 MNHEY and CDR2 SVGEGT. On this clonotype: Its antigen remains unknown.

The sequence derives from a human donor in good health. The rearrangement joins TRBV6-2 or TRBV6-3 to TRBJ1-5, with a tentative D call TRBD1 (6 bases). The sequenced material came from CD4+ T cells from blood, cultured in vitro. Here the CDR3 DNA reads TGTGCCAGCAGCTACCAGATAACACAGGACAGAAAGAATCAGCCCCAGCATTTT. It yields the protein CASSYQITQDRKNQPQHF.